This T cell receptor (beta chain) is from a study of T-cell memory formation after mild COVID-19. Findings and limits, study-wide: Pre-infection memory already had some responding clones, implying cross-reactive memory joined. CD4/CD8 balance characterized clones contracting day 15 to 85, and CD4+ skew characterized later expanders.

Germline V gene sequence: CDR1 SEHNR, CDR2 FQNEAQ (reference sequence). Trimming left V 5 bases short and J 7 bases short, with 17 bases between. The CDR3 runs to 15 residues. This clonotype has only a few counts. Antigen unknown. TCRdb itself ran the 5' RACE reads through MiXCR, one entry per CDR3 protein. This sample has about 82,000 distinct CDR3 sequences; 9.5% to 15% occur once, and the top ten carry 41%. The clonotype originates from a man aged 18-30 years who had mild COVID-19 (a few samples of this study predate the infection). Cell type and time point are not known. The rearrangement links TRBV7-9 to TRBJ1-4, with TRBD1 as a possible D gene (6 bases). Sequencing used PBMCs or a T cell subset sorted from them (not recorded which). In nucleotides, the CDR3 is TGTGCCAGCAGCGGACGACAAATCAGGGGTGAAAAACTGTTTTTT. Encoded protein: CASSGRQIRGEKLFF. The variable domain in full, completed from reference TRBV7-9 and TRBJ1-4, reads DTGVSQNPRHKITKRGQNVTFRCDPISEHNRLYWYRQTLGQGPEFLTYFQNEAQLEKSRLLSDRFSAERPKGSFSTLEIQRTEQGDSAMYLCASSGRQIRGEKLFFGSGTQLSVL.